A single sample is the source of the 8 T cell receptor beta chains below, sequenced in a study of T cell changes during pregnancy in multiple sclerosis. Here immunoSEQ multiplex PCR was the method, and the copy in TCRdb shows in-frame clones only, minus some. The table records around 35,000 clones, around 92% of them present only once. Specimen: CD4+ T cells from peripheral blood mononuclear cells, collected after pregnancy. The receptors originated from a female donor with multiple sclerosis, enrolled in a pregnancy study.

This chain uses TRBV2 with TRBJ1-6; 7 positions match TRBD1. V was clipped by 6 bases and J by 4 bases; unmatched bases: 3. The germline V gene has CDR1 SNHLY and CDR2 FYNNEI. The CDR3 totals 14 residues. CDR3 coding DNA: TGTGCCAGCAGCGGGGACAGTTATAATTCACCCCTCCACTTT. Amino acid sequence: CASSGDSYNSPLHF. Variable domain in full (rest from reference TRBV2 and TRBJ1-6): EPEVTQTPSHQVTQMGQEVILRCVPISNHLYFYWYRQILGQKVEFLVSFYNNEISEKSEIFDDQFSVERPDGSNFTLKIRSTKLEDSAMYFCASSGDSYNSPLHFGNGTRLTVT.

The chain couples TRBV7-6 to TRBJ2-2; 9 positions agree with TRBD1. Germline lookup yields CDR1 SGHVS and CDR2 FNYEAQ. V was pared by 5 bases and J by 5 bases, with 9 bases of the junction left unmatched. The CDR3 covers 16 residues. The CDR3 region has the DNA TGTGCCAGCAGCCCCTACGTGGGACAGGGAACCGGGGAGCTGTTTTTT. This sequence encodes CASSPYVGQGTGELFF.

This clone was seen once. V is TRBV10-3 and J is TRBJ2-5; D is ambiguous. The CDR3 is 14 residues long. The germline gives CDR1 ENHRY, CDR2 SYGVKD. Trimming shortened V by 3 bases and J by 5 bases, and 13 bases separated the two germline ends. In DNA form, the CDR3 reads TGTGCCATCAGTGACGTAATGATCCGGGAGACCCAGTACTTC. Translated: CAISDVMIRETQYF.

The chain is built from TRBV11-2 and TRBJ2-7; TRBD1 aligns across 8 bases. V was clipped by 4 bases and J by 2 bases; unmatched bases: 7. From germline, CDR1 is SGHAT and CDR2 FQNNGV. The CDR3 is 15 amino acids. The CDR3 spells CASSSGTGRTYEQYF. CDR3 nucleotide sequence: TGTGCCAGCAGCTCCGGGACAGGTCGTACCTACGAGCAGTACTTC.

This chain joins TRBV29-1 and TRBJ1-2; D perhaps matches TRBD1 (6 bases). V was shortened by 7 bases and J by 8 bases, with 14 bases between the two germline ends. Looked up from germline, CDR1 is SQVTM and CDR2 is ANQGSEA. The CDR3 runs 11 residues. The CDR3 loop is CSGRGARGYTF. DNA of the CDR3: TGCAGCGGGCGGGGGGCGCGGGGCTACACCTTC.

V is TRBV9 and J is TRBJ2-2, with 7 bases fitting TRBD1. Germline V gives CDR1 SGDLS, CDR2 YYNGEE. The CDR3 extends over 15 amino acids. The J segment lost 3 bases and the V segment lost 2 bases, leaving 4 bases of the junction unmatched. The CDR3 nucleotides are TGTGCCAGCAGCGTTAACGGACAGGACACCGGGGAGCTGTTTTTT. Its protein is CASSVNGQDTGELFF.

The chain combines TRBV30 with TRBJ2-1; 8 bases are a match to TRBD2. After removal of 1 base from V and 6 bases from J, the junction contained 8 bases not matched to a gene. The V gene's germline CDR1 is GTSNPN and CDR2 SVGIG (reference sequence). The CDR3 runs to 15 residues. The CDR3: CAWSGSGSPFNEQFF. DNA for the CDR3: TGTGCCTGGAGTGGAAGCGGGAGCCCGTTCAATGAGCAGTTCTTC.

This clone was recorded once. This sequence joins TRBV5-1 and TRBJ2-7, with D tentatively TRBD1 (6 bases). V dropped 2 bases and J dropped 2 bases, with 11 bases sitting between them. The CDR3 runs to 14 residues. Germline CDR1 reads SGHRS; CDR2 reads YFSETQ. CDR3 sequence (DNA): TGCGCCAGCAGCTTTACAGGGAGTCCCTACGAGCAGTACTTC. The encoded protein is CASSFTGSPYEQYF.